Below are 8 T cell receptor beta chains sequenced from a single sample in a study of cytomegalovirus exposure and HLA in healthy donors. Primers for the PCR totalled 60 Vbeta and 13 Jbeta. The data were produced by immunoSEQ multiplex PCR, yet TCRdb's version contains in-frame clones alone and is incomplete. Here the sample spans around 180,000 clones, approximately 81% being singletons. The sequencing sample was made of PBMCs. The receptors come from a woman in her late teens or twenties in good health and CMV-seropositive.

A word on this clone: Within the sample, other DNA sequences also encode this same CDR3. J is TRBJ2-5 and V is TRBV27; D is unresolved. The CDR3 contains 13 residues. Germline V gene data show CDR1 as MNHEY and CDR2 as SMNVEV (reference sequence). Trimming shortened V by 4 bases and J by 4 bases, and 10 bases separated the two germline ends. CDR3 amino acids: CASSSGGGETQYF. In nucleotides, the CDR3 is TGTGCCAGCAGTTCTGGCGGCGGAGAGACCCAGTACTTC.

Concerning this clone itself: Distinct nucleotide sequences in the sample also encode this CDR3. V and J are TRBV2 and TRBJ2-7, with D tentatively TRBD2 (5 bases). The germline gives CDR1 SNHLY, CDR2 FYNNEI. V was clipped by 1 base and J by 4 bases, with 14 bases between them. CDR3 length equals 15 residues. CDR3: CASSEGTGINYEQYV. The CDR3, as DNA: TGTGCCAGCAGTGAAGGGACGGGGATTAATTACGAGCAGTACGTC.

The genes are TRBV7-6 and TRBJ2-1; the match to TRBD1 covers 7 bases. Germline CDR1 reads SGHVS; CDR2 reads FNYEAQ. The CDR3 contains 13 residues. J lost 8 bases, V lost 0 bases, and 1 base had no gene match. The CDR3 nucleotides are TGTGCCAGCAGCTTAGCGCAGGGGGATGAGCAGTTCTTC. Translation: CASSLAQGDEQFF. Full variable domain (missing parts from reference TRBV7-6 and TRBJ2-1): GAGVSQSPRYKVTKRGQDVALRCDPISGHVSLYWYRQALGQGPEFLTYFNYEAQQDKSGLPNDRFSAERPEGSISTLTIQRTEQRDSAMYRCASSLAQGDEQFFGPGTRLTVL.

Only a few counts were recorded for this clone. The chain links TRBV6-5 to TRBJ1-2; D gene ambiguous. Germline CDR1 MNHEY, CDR2 SVGAGI. This CDR3 comprises 14 residues. Trimming shortened V by 6 bases and J by 1 base, and 12 bases separated the two germline ends. As DNA, the CDR3 is TGTGCCAGCAGCCTAAACCCTTTTAACTATGGCTACACCTTC. Translating it yields CASSLNPFNYGYTF.

The chain uses TRBV7-6 and TRBJ2-7, with D possibly TRBD1 on 6 matching bases. With 3 bases removed from V and 0 bases from J, the gap between germline ends came to 9 bases. Looked up from germline, CDR1 is SGHVS and CDR2 is FNYEAQ. The CDR3 consists of 14 residues. The CDR3 region is CASSLQGSSYEQYF. The CDR3 DNA is TGTGCCAGCAGCTTGCAGGGGAGCTCCTACGAGCAGTACTTC.

This sequence joins TRBV29-1 and TRBJ2-2; weak D call: TRBD1 (5 bases). Trimming removed 6 bases at V and 4 bases at J, with 12 bases between. From germline, CDR1 is SQVTM and CDR2 ANQGSEA. The CDR3 loop spans 13 amino acids. The CDR3 DNA is TGCAGCGTCGGAGACAGTGCCACCGGGGAGCTGTTTTTT. Amino acid sequence: CSVGDSATGELFF.

The V gene is TRBV11-2, the J gene TRBJ1-2; 9 bases line up with TRBD1. The junction had 6 bases not matched to a gene; V was cut back by 1 base and J by 6 bases. Germline V CDR1 and CDR2: SGHAT, FQNNGV. CDR3 size: 15 residues. CDR3 amino acids: CASSLVVTGGDGYTF. CDR3 in DNA: TGTGCCAGCAGCTTAGTGGTGACAGGGGGAGATGGCTACACCTTC.

The chain employs TRBV11-2 and TRBJ2-3, with 11 bases that match TRBD2. V dropped 5 bases and J dropped 6; count of bases not matched to a gene: 10. The CDR3 runs to 16 residues. Germline V gives CDR1 SGHAT, CDR2 FQNNGV. The CDR3 sequence is CASSASGGLLLDTQYF. CDR3 bases: TGTGCCAGCAGCGCTAGCGGGGGGCTGCTCTTGGATACGCAGTATTTT.